These 24 T cell receptor beta chains originate from one sample sequenced in a study of blood T cell repertoires in COVID-19. Assay used: immunoSEQ multiplex PCR; TCRdb lists only in-frame clones, some missing. Among some 400,000 clones listed, about 89% were seen once. The material sequenced was PBMCs or T cells enriched from blood (not recorded which). These TCRs come from a woman in her 40s who had been exposed to COVID-19.

This chain's CDR3 is CASTPDRGLYNEQFF. The CDR3 DNA is TGTGCCAGTACCCCGGACAGGGGGCTTTACAATGAGCAGTTCTTC. The rearrangement uses TRBV19 and TRBJ2-1; 11 positions agree with TRBD1. This CDR3 is 15 amino acids long. V trimming: 7 bases; J trimming: 4 bases; junction bases outside the gene matches: 6. Germline V lookup: CDR1 LNHDA, CDR2 SQIVND (reference sequence).

The V and J genes are TRBV6-5 and TRBJ1-1, with 7 nucleotides matching TRBD1. J gave up 1 base and V 6 bases, and 2 bases lay outside the gene matches. The germline gives CDR1 MNHEY, CDR2 SVGAGI. The CDR3 is 13 amino acids. The CDR3 region is CASRRQGNTEAFF. As DNA, the CDR3 is TGTGCCAGCAGAAGACAGGGGAACACTGAAGCTTTCTTT.

Remarks on this clone: Additional DNA sequences in this sample encode the identical CDR3. The rearrangement links TRBV20-1 to TRBJ1-1; D is perhaps TRBD1 (6 bases). The V gene lost 5 bases and the J gene lost 5 bases, with 9 bases spanning the gap. Germline V gene data show CDR1 as DFQATT and CDR2 as SNEGSKA (reference sequence). The CDR3 extends over 11 amino acids. CDR3 loop: CSARGQTEAFF. CDR3 sequence (DNA): TGCAGTGCTCGTGGACAGACTGAAGCTTTCTTT.

This clone was seen a few times. The chain employs TRBV6-5 and TRBJ2-7; tentative D call: TRBD2 (6 bases). This CDR3 is 13 amino acids long. Trimming pared 7 bases from V and 2 bases from J, leaving 12 bases between. Germline CDR1 reads MNHEY; CDR2 reads SVGAGI. CDR3 DNA sequence: TGTGCCAGCACCCTGGGGGGAACCTACGAGCAGTACTTC. Protein product: CASTLGGTYEQYF.

The chain combines TRBV5-8 with TRBJ1-1; TRBD1 matches at 11 bases. V shed 4 bases, J shed 5 bases, and the junction held 13 bases outside the gene matches. From germline, CDR1 is SGHTS and CDR2 YDEGEE. The CDR3 runs 17 residues. The CDR3 here is CASSPLGTGGIRTEAFF. DNA of the CDR3: TGTGCCAGCAGCCCGCTAGGGACAGGGGGTATTAGGACTGAAGCTTTCTTT. Based on the CDR3 plus reference TRBV5-8 and TRBJ1-1, the full variable domain is EAGVTQSPTHLIKTRGQQATLRCSPISGHTSVYWYQQALGLGLQFLLWYDEGEERNRGNFPPRFSGRQFPNYSSELNVNALELEDSALYLCASSPLGTGGIRTEAFFGQGTRLTVV.

The V call is TRBV18, the J call TRBJ1-2; no firm D call. Trimming left V 3 bases short and J 2 bases short, with 13 bases between. The CDR3 consists of 15 residues. Germline CDR1 and CDR2: KGHSH and LQKENI. Here the CDR3 reads CASSPETQANYGYTF. The CDR3, as DNA: TGTGCCAGCTCACCCGAAACCCAGGCGAACTATGGCTACACCTTC.

The chain employs TRBV15 and TRBJ1-1; D is undetermined. Germline V gene sequence: CDR1 LNHNV, CDR2 YYDKDF (reference sequence). V was cut by 0 bases and J by 1 base, with 12 bases left in between. The CDR3 runs to 16 residues. The CDR3 is CATSRDVSVGNTEAFF. The DNA of the CDR3 is TGTGCCACCAGCAGAGATGTCTCGGTTGGGAACACTGAAGCTTTCTTT.

This clone was found once. The rearrangement uses TRBV19 and TRBJ2-7; perhaps TRBD2 as D (5 bases). The CDR3 is 13 amino acids. V lost 8 bases, J lost 1 base, and 12 bases lay in between. Germline loops: CDR1 LNHDA, CDR2 SQIVND (reference sequence). The CDR3 protein is CASRHSGSYEQYF. The CDR3, as DNA: TGTGCCAGTCGCCACAGCGGATCCTACGAGCAGTACTTC.

This clone was seen a single time. The chain uses TRBV27 and TRBJ2-1; TRBD1 might be the D (5 bases). V was cut by 5 bases and J by 7 bases, with 15 bases left in between. Germline CDR1 reads MNHEY; CDR2 reads SMNVEV (reference sequence). This CDR3 spans 14 amino acids. The CDR3 is CASSPQGRANEQFF. In nucleotides, the CDR3 is TGTGCCAGCAGTCCCCAGGGTAGGGCGAATGAGCAGTTCTTC.

The chain carries TRBV5-1 and TRBJ1-2; D gene ambiguous. CDR3 size: 12 residues. The germline V gene encodes CDR1 SGHRS and CDR2 YFSETQ. V lost 4 bases, J lost 10 bases, and 14 bases lay in between. The CDR3 sequence is CASSPSLGPYTF. The CDR3 region has the DNA TGCGCCAGCAGCCCCTCCCTTGGCCCCTACACCTTC.

The V and J genes are TRBV3-1 (or the pseudogene TRBV3-2) and TRBJ2-1; a possible D gene is TRBD1 (5 bases). The germline V gene has CDR1 LGHDT and CDR2 YNNKEL (reference sequence). The length of the CDR3 is 15 residues. Trimming shortened V by 4 bases and J by 9 bases, and 19 bases separated the two germline ends. The CDR3 spells CASSPTSFGAAEQFF. CDR3 in DNA: TGTGCCAGCAGCCCCACATCTTTTGGGGCGGCTGAGCAGTTCTTC.

V gene TRBV7-2 combines with J gene TRBJ1-4; TRBD1 aligns across 8 bases. The V gene end was trimmed by 6 bases and the J gene end by 6 bases; junction bases not matched to a gene: 6. This CDR3 has 14 amino acids. Per germline, CDR1 SGHTA and CDR2 FQGNSA. The CDR3 loop is CASRDRVGDEKLFF. For the CDR3, the DNA is TGTGCCAGCAGGGACAGGGTTGGCGATGAAAAACTGTTTTTT.

The chain recombines TRBV2 with TRBJ2-5; D remains unclear. The CDR3 covers 12 residues. The ends were cut back, 1 base at V and 4 bases at J, with 4 bases in the middle. CDR1 and CDR2 (germline): SNHLY, FYNNEI. The DNA of the CDR3 is TGTGCCAGCAGTGAAGGGAGAGAGACCCAGTACTTC. Translating it yields CASSEGRETQYF.

The sample holds a few counts of this clone. The chain combines TRBV29-1 with TRBJ2-7, with 7 bases matching TRBD2. Germline V gives CDR1 SQVTM, CDR2 ANQGSEA. V shed 2 bases, J shed 8 bases, and the junction held 12 bases outside the gene matches. The CDR3 sequence is 14 residues long. DNA of the CDR3: TGCAGCGTTGAAATGGGAGGGGACGAGTCAAAGCAGTACTTC. It translates to CSVEMGGDESKQYF.

The rearrangement joins TRBV3-1 (or the pseudogene TRBV3-2) to TRBJ1-6; tentative D call: TRBD1 (5 bases). The CDR3 sequence is 13 residues long. Germline CDR1 is LGHDT and CDR2 is YNNKEL (reference sequence). Trimming shortened V by 1 base and J by 12 bases, and 10 bases separated the two germline ends. The CDR3 region is CASSQGGEIPLHF. In DNA form, the CDR3 reads TGTGCCAGCAGCCAAGGGGGGGAGATACCCCTCCACTTT.

The rearrangement links TRBV27 to TRBJ2-5, with D perhaps TRBD2 (5 bases). Germline loops: CDR1 MNHEY, CDR2 SMNVEV (reference sequence). V lost 2 bases, J lost 0 bases, and 13 bases lay in between. This CDR3 region has 16 residues. CDR3 DNA sequence: TGTGCCAGCAGTTTACAACCGAGGGCCCACCAAGAGACCCAGTACTTC. Translated, it gives CASSLQPRAHQETQYF.

As to this clone: One end of the junction is discordant with germline, which a read error may explain. The chain is built from TRBV5-4 and TRBJ1-1; tentative D call: TRBD1 (5 bases). Germline V lookup: CDR1 SGHNT, CDR2 YYREEE (reference sequence). This CDR3 is 13 amino acids long. CDR3 sequence: CASSVRGRGELEF. The DNA of the CDR3 is TGTGCCAGCAGCGTCCGGGGGAGGGGTGAGTTAGAGTTT.

This CDR3 is CAWKPGSSYEQYF. The CDR3 DNA follows: TGTGCCTGGAAACCGGGGTCCTCCTACGAGCAGTACTTC. This chain joins TRBV30 and TRBJ2-7, with D perhaps matching TRBD2 (5 bases). The germline CDR1 and CDR2 sequences are GTSNPN and SVGIG (reference sequence). The V and J ends lost 4 bases and 0 bases respectively, with 10 bases between them. CDR3 length: 13 residues. The variable domain in full, completed from reference TRBV30 and TRBJ2-7, reads SQTIHQWPATLVQPVGSPLSLECTVEGTSNPNLYWYRQAAGRGLQLLFYSVGIGQISSEVPQNLSASRPQDRQFILSSKKLLLSDSGFYLCAWKPGSSYEQYFGPGTRLTVT.

The J gene is TRBJ2-2, the V gene TRBV19; 9 bases map to TRBD2. Germline CDR1 and CDR2: LNHDA and SQIVND (reference sequence). V dropped 4 bases and J dropped 5; count of bases not matched to a gene: 8. The CDR3 has 16 amino acids. The CDR3 bases are TGTGCCAGTAGTACGTTAGCGGGAGTCAGAACCGGGGAGCTGTTTTTT. It is translated as CASSTLAGVRTGELFF.

CDR3 residues: CASSLRTPLAAYTDTQYF. CDR3 DNA sequence: TGTGCCAGCAGTTTAAGGACCCCACTAGCGGCATACACAGATACGCAGTATTTT. The chain carries TRBV27 and TRBJ2-3; 8 bases match TRBD2. V was pared by 2 bases and J by 2 bases, with 12 bases of the junction left unmatched. Germline assignment: CDR1 MNHEY and CDR2 SMNVEV (reference sequence). The CDR3 length is 18 residues.

The CDR3 sequence is CASSLQGQYGYTF. CDR3 nucleotides: TGCGCCAGCAGCTTACAGGGGCAGTATGGCTACACCTTC. The V gene is TRBV5-1, the J gene TRBJ1-2; 7 nucleotides align to TRBD1. V was pared by 2 bases and J by 5 bases, with 3 bases of the junction left unmatched. CDR1 and CDR2 from the germline V gene are SGHRS and YFSETQ. The length of the CDR3 is 13 residues.

The chain has TRBV5-5 and TRBJ1-1; D is uncertain. The CDR3 has 14 residues. Germline assignment: CDR1 SGHKS and CDR2 YYEKEE (reference sequence). The V gene lost 0 bases and the J gene lost 0 bases, with 6 bases spanning the gap. Here the CDR3 reads CASSLAPVNTEAFF. The DNA of the CDR3 is TGTGCCAGCAGCTTGGCCCCGGTGAACACTGAAGCTTTCTTT.

The rearrangement uses TRBV6-2 or TRBV6-3 and TRBJ1-5; TRBD1 matches at 11 bases. CDR1 and CDR2 (germline): MNHEY, SVGEGT. The CDR3 has 18 residues. J gave up 0 bases and V 6 bases, and 10 bases lay outside the gene matches. CDR3 nucleotides: TGTGCCAGCAGCCGGACAGGGGGCTATGGGAGTAGCAATCAGCCCCAGCATTTT. Its translation is CASSRTGGYGSSNQPQHF.

This clone occurred once. CDR3: CASYHRVGYGYTF. The CDR3 bases are TGCGCCAGCTATCACAGGGTAGGCTATGGCTACACCTTC. The V call is TRBV10-1, the J call TRBJ1-2; D might be TRBD1 (6 bases). Germline CDR1 is WNHNN and CDR2 is SYGVQD (reference sequence). V dropped 8 bases and J dropped 4 bases, with 14 bases sitting between them. The CDR3 extends over 13 amino acids.